The 21 T cell receptor beta chains below were found in one sample sequenced in a study of blood T cell repertoires in COVID-19. Some clones are missing from TCRdb's copy, which holds only in-frame ones; the method was immunoSEQ multiplex PCR. The sample contains 95,000 to 100,000 clones, around 84% of which appear only once. Sequenced sample: peripheral blood. All receptors derive from a woman in her 70s with active or convalescent COVID-19.

CDR3 region: CASSQDRGAYYEQYF. The CDR3, as DNA: TGTGCCAGCAGCCAAGATCGTGGAGCCTACTACGAGCAGTACTTC. V and J are TRBV3-1 (or the pseudogene TRBV3-2) and TRBJ2-7; D unresolved. V lost 0 bases and J 3 bases, leaving 12 bases between the germline ends. Looked up from germline, CDR1 is LGHDT and CDR2 is YNNKEL (reference sequence). This CDR3 spans 15 amino acids.

This chain connects TRBV18 to TRBJ1-1; D possibly corresponds to TRBD1 (6 bases). Germline V gives CDR1 KGHSH, CDR2 LQKENI. The CDR3 loop spans 14 amino acids. The V end was cut by 3 bases, the J end by 5 bases, with 13 bases between. The CDR3 protein is CASSPGDKRTEAFF. DNA of the CDR3: TGTGCCAGCTCACCTGGGGACAAACGGACTGAAGCTTTCTTT.

This clone occurred once. The chain has TRBV5-1 and TRBJ1-1; 10 bases agree with TRBD1. V lost 5 bases, J lost 3 bases, and 4 bases stayed unmatched. This CDR3 region has 14 residues. CDR1 is SGHRS, CDR2 YFSETQ, per germline. The CDR3 sequence is CASSPGTGDTEAFF. The CDR3 DNA follows: TGCGCCAGCAGTCCCGGGACAGGGGACACTGAAGCTTTCTTT.

The chain links TRBV9 to TRBJ2-1; TRBD2 aligns across 9 bases. This CDR3 has 17 amino acids. V was clipped by 0 bases and J by 8 bases; unmatched bases: 12. Germline assignment: CDR1 SGDLS and CDR2 YYNGEE. The CDR3 DNA reads TGTGCCAGCAGCGTAGGAATTTGGCGGGAGGGCCAGTATGAGCAGTTCTTC. Translated, it gives CASSVGIWREGQYEQFF.

This CDR3 is CASSSAGGADTQYF. The DNA for the CDR3 is TGCGCCAGCAGCTCGGCGGGGGGGGCAGATACGCAGTATTTT. The chain links TRBV5-1 to TRBJ2-3; the match to TRBD2 covers 9 bases. This CDR3 has 14 residues. Germline CDR1 is SGHRS and CDR2 is YFSETQ. V lost 3 bases, J lost 4 bases, and 3 bases stayed unmatched.

V is TRBV5-4 and J is TRBJ2-3; TRBD2 matches 10 bases. From germline, CDR1 is SGHNT and CDR2 YYREEE (reference sequence). V gave up 3 bases and J gave up 0 bases; unmatched junction bases: 10. This CDR3 is 18 amino acids long. The CDR3 DNA is TGTGCCAGCAGCTCTAAAATTACTAGCGGGGCTAGCACAGATACGCAGTATTTT. As protein: CASSSKITSGASTDTQYF.

V gene TRBV4-1 combines with J gene TRBJ1-2, with D hard to call. The CDR3 totals 15 residues. Germline CDR1 is MGHRA and CDR2 is YSYEKL. V gave up 0 bases and J gave up 5 bases, with 13 bases separating them. The CDR3 protein is CASSQEAAKTYGYTF. The CDR3 DNA sequence: TGCGCCAGCAGCCAAGAGGCGGCGAAAACTTATGGCTACACCTTC.

A remark on this clone: Other DNA sequences in the same sample also yield this CDR3. The CDR3 protein is CASSPLAGGQETQYF. CDR3 DNA sequence: TGTGCCAGCAGTCCTCTAGCGGGGGGGCAAGAGACCCAGTACTTC. The chain recombines TRBV27 with TRBJ2-5; 12 positions match TRBD2. CDR3 length: 15 residues. With V trimmed by 5 bases and J by 2 bases, 3 bases remained unmatched. CDR1 and CDR2 from the germline V gene are MNHEY and SMNVEV (reference sequence).

V usage is TRBV29-1 and J usage is TRBJ2-7; 11 bases are a match to TRBD1. Looked up from germline, CDR1 is SQVTM and CDR2 is ANQGSEA. There are 13 residues in the CDR3. V gave up 3 bases and J gave up 12 bases; unmatched junction bases: 10. Here the CDR3 reads CSVEGTGGPPRYF. CDR3 DNA: TGCAGCGTTGAGGGGACAGGGGGTCCTCCGCGGTACTTC.

V and J are TRBV27 and TRBJ1-5, with a possible D match to TRBD1 (6 bases). V was clipped by 5 bases and J by 2 bases, with 7 bases between them. CDR1 is MNHEY, CDR2 SMNVEV, per germline (reference sequence). This CDR3 has 13 amino acids. This CDR3 is CASSNRGNQPQHF. The CDR3 DNA reads as TGTGCCAGCAGTAACAGGGGCAATCAGCCCCAGCATTTT.

The chain joins TRBV5-1 to TRBJ2-1; D is unclear. With 8 bases removed from V and 4 bases from J, the gap between germline ends came to 19 bases. CDR3 size: 15 residues. Germline CDR1 reads SGHRS; CDR2 reads YFSETQ. This chain's CDR3 is CASKINGGAYNEQFF. The CDR3 nucleotides are TGCGCCAGTAAAATCAACGGTGGTGCTTACAATGAGCAGTTCTTC.

The chain uses TRBV6-4 and TRBJ1-5; 10 positions agree with TRBD1. The J segment lost 6 bases and the V segment lost 6 bases, leaving 11 bases of the junction unmatched. The CDR3 runs 16 residues. Germline V gives CDR1 MRHNA, CDR2 SNTAGT. This chain's CDR3 is CASRDKGQGVGQPQHF. The CDR3 DNA is TGTGCCAGCAGGGACAAAGGACAGGGGGTCGGTCAGCCCCAGCATTTT.

The chain carries TRBV3-1 (or the pseudogene TRBV3-2) and TRBJ2-7, with 12 bases identical to TRBD2. The V gene end was trimmed by 4 bases and the J gene end by 1 base; junction bases not matched to a gene: 5. Germline V lookup: CDR1 LGHDT, CDR2 YNNKEL (reference sequence). The CDR3 extends over 16 amino acids. The CDR3 DNA reads as TGTGCCAGCAGCCCTAGCGGGGGGGCATATTCCTACGAGCAGTACTTC. Protein product: CASSPSGGAYSYEQYF.

V gene TRBV5-1 combines with J gene TRBJ2-7; a weak D match, TRBD2 (5 bases). V lost 1 base and J 0 bases, leaving 8 bases between the germline ends. The germline gives CDR1 SGHRS, CDR2 YFSETQ. The CDR3 contains 14 residues. CDR3 sequence: CASSLSGSSYEQYF. Here the CDR3 DNA reads TGCGCCAGCAGCTTGAGCGGATCCTCCTACGAGCAGTACTTC.

The sample holds one count of this clone. This chain joins TRBV6-5 and TRBJ1-4; the match to TRBD1 covers 8 bases. The CDR3 extends over 16 amino acids. CDR1 and CDR2 (germline): MNHEY, SVGAGI. Trimming at V came to 2 bases and at J to 8 bases, leaving 10 bases not matched to a gene. This CDR3 reads CASSYRSGGANEKLFF. The CDR3 coding sequence is TGTGCCAGCAGTTACCGGTCAGGGGGCGCAAACGAAAAACTGTTTTTT.

The rearrangement uses TRBV6-2 or TRBV6-3 and TRBJ1-1; 9 nucleotides match TRBD1. The ends lost 5 bases at V and 3 bases at J; junction bases unmatched: 7. Per the germline V gene, CDR1 is MNHEY and CDR2 is SVGEGT. The CDR3 runs 15 residues. The CDR3 DNA sequence: TGTGCCAGCAGTGGCCGGGACAGGGTCCACACTGAAGCTTTCTTT. Translating gives CASSGRDRVHTEAFF.

The chain couples TRBV7-9 to TRBJ2-7; D gene uncertain. The V gene's germline CDR1 is SEHNR and CDR2 FQNEAQ (reference sequence). The CDR3 contains 14 residues. The V gene lost 1 base and the J gene lost 3 bases, with 10 bases spanning the gap. CDR3: CASSLGSGFYEQYF. In DNA form, the CDR3 reads TGTGCCAGCAGCTTAGGGAGTGGATTCTACGAGCAGTACTTC. The entire variable domain, with the rest obtained from reference TRBV7-9 and TRBJ2-7, is as follows: DTGVSQNPRHKITKRGQNVTFRCDPISEHNRLYWYRQTLGQGPEFLTYFQNEAQLEKSRLLSDRFSAERPKGSFSTLEIQRTEQGDSAMYLCASSLGSGFYEQYFGPGTRLTVT.

The rearrangement links TRBV28 to TRBJ2-1, with D tentatively TRBD2 (7 bases). The CDR3 length is 17 residues. Germline V gene sequence: CDR1 MDHEN, CDR2 SYDVKM. Trimming stripped 6 bases from V and 4 bases from J, with 22 bases between. The CDR3, as DNA: TGTGCCAGCAGCTCCCGGCTGGCGGGGGCAATGTACAATGAGCAGTTCTTC. Translation gives CASSSRLAGAMYNEQFF.

This clone was detected once. The rearrangement links TRBV5-4 to TRBJ2-3, with 13 bases aligning to TRBD2. Germline CDR1 reads SGHNT; CDR2 reads YYREEE (reference sequence). V dropped 0 bases and J dropped 3; count of bases not matched to a gene: 7. The CDR3 length is 18 residues. The CDR3 DNA sequence: TGTGCCAGCAGCTTGGCCCTACTAGCGGGGGGGCCTACAGATACGCAGTATTTT. Translation gives CASSLALLAGGPTDTQYF.

The V call is TRBV2, the J call TRBJ1-3; D gene ambiguous. The CDR3 is 13 amino acids. Trimming took 4 bases from V and 0 from J, leaving 4 bases between them. The germline V gene encodes CDR1 SNHLY and CDR2 FYNNEI. In nucleotides, the CDR3 is TGTGCCAGCAGTGTCAACTCTGGAAACACCATATATTTT. Translation gives CASSVNSGNTIYF.

This chain links TRBV5-6 with TRBJ1-3; D remains unclear. Germline loops: CDR1 SGHDT, CDR2 YYEEEE. This CDR3 comprises 14 residues. Trimming shortened V by 0 bases and J by 4 bases, and 8 bases separated the two germline ends. This CDR3 reads CASSLGALGNTIYF. The CDR3 DNA is TGTGCCAGCAGCTTGGGGGCTTTGGGAAACACCATATATTTT.